What follows are 29 T cell receptor beta chains derived from one specimen sequenced in a study of CD8+CD57+ T cells in acquired aplastic anemia. Template material for TCR beta VDJ and CDR3 profiling consisted of genomic DNA. TCRdb recomputed calls from the reads with MiXCR, one row per CDR3 protein. The sample holds fewer than 300,000 distinct CDR3 sequences; less than 85% are singletons and the top ten take around 40%. The patients chosen for sequencing had shown expansion of CD8+CD57+ cells (detected by flow cytometry). Specimen: sorted CD4+, CD8+, or CD8+CD57+ T cells (not recorded which) from PBMCs. The source of these receptors is a human donor with aplastic anemia.

This clonotype came up once. The junction does not match germline at one end; this may be a read error. The chain carries TRBV19 and TRBJ1-5; 7 bases agree with TRBD1. The CDR3 runs to 16 residues. Per germline, CDR1 LNHDA and CDR2 SQIVND (reference sequence). CDR3 region: CASSLGGDSYNEPFLF. CDR3 DNA sequence: TGTGCCAGCAGCTTAGGGGGGGACAGCTACAATGAGCCGTTCCTCTTT.

In regard to this clonotype: At one end the junction does not follow the germline gene, possibly because of a read error. The genes are TRBV24-1 and TRBJ2-1; D is ambiguous. CDR3 length: 11 residues. The germline gives CDR1 KGHDR, CDR2 SFDVKD. CDR3 residues: CATQVDNDHVF. The DNA for the CDR3 is TGTGCCACCCAGGTAGACAATGACCATGTCTTC.

Concerning this clonotype: The germline gene is not matched at one end of the junction; a read error may be the cause. V and J are TRBV7-3 and TRBJ2-4; no firm D call. The CDR3 contains 12 residues. The germline V gene has CDR1 SGHTA and CDR2 FQGTGA. Here the CDR3 DNA reads TGTGCCAGCGGCTTTGCGAGGAACATTCAGTACTTC. This codes for CASGFARNIQYF. The full variable domain, in which reference TRBV7-3 and TRBJ2-4 provide the parts outside the CDR3, is GAGVSQTPSNKVTEKGKYVELRCDPISGHTALYWYRQSLGQGPEFLIYFQGTGAADDSGLPNDRFFAVRPEGSVSTLKIQRTERGDSAVYLCASGFARNIQYFGAGTRLSVL.

V is TRBV7-6 and J is TRBJ1-3; D perhaps matches TRBD1 (6 bases). V was shortened by 0 bases and J by 10 bases, with 22 bases between the two germline ends. The CDR3 runs to 17 residues. Germline V gives CDR1 SGHVS, CDR2 FNYEAQ. CDR3 sequence: CASSLAHGTKETQTIYF. In nucleotides, the CDR3 is TGTGCCAGCAGCTTAGCCCACGGGACAAAAGAGACCCAGACCATATATTTT.

This sequence joins TRBV7-9 and TRBJ2-1; maybe TRBD1 (5 bases). The CDR3 covers 13 residues. Trimming removed 1 base from V and 12 bases from J, with 13 bases in between. CDR1 SEHNR and CDR2 FQNEAQ come from the germline V gene (reference sequence). The CDR3 is CASSLDSRVVQFF. The CDR3 nucleotides read TGTGCCAGCAGCTTAGACTCCAGGGTTGTGCAGTTCTTC. Together with reference TRBV7-9 and TRBJ2-1, the CDR3 gives the full variable domain: DTGVSQNPRHKITKRGQNVTFRCDPISEHNRLYWYRQTLGQGPEFLTYFQNEAQLEKSRLLSDRFSAERPKGSFSTLEIQRTEQGDSAMYLCASSLDSRVVQFFGPGTRLTVL.

As to this clonotype: One junction end disagrees with the germline gene, perhaps due to a read error. The genes are TRBV9 and TRBJ1-1; a possible D gene is TRBD1 (6 bases). The germline V gene encodes CDR1 SGDLS and CDR2 YYNGEE. This CDR3 is 15 amino acids long. For the CDR3, the DNA is TGTGCCGGCAGCGTAGGGGGGACGGGCACAGCTACGCCTTTCTTT. Its translation: CAGSVGGTGTATPFF.

Comment on this clonotype: Since no conserved phenylalanine or tryptophan closes the CDR3, a read error is the likely cause. Because the CDR3's place on the DNA is in doubt, the DNA is left out and the CDR3 is given as listed by TCRdb. The chain carries TRBV2 and TRBJ2-5; the table's D call, TRBD1, has no DNA check behind it. CDR1 SNHLY and CDR2 FYNNEI come from the germline V gene. The CDR3 is 15 residues long, ends included. CDR3 sequence reads: CASGDGGTDTQSHCP.

The rearrangement uses TRBV5-4 and TRBJ2-5, with 7 bases matching TRBD2. This CDR3 has 14 residues. V shed 4 bases and J 3 bases; nucleotides not matched to a gene: 6. Germline loops: CDR1 SGHNT, CDR2 YYREEE (reference sequence). The CDR3 reads CASSLTSVEETQYF. CDR3 nucleotides: TGTGCCAGCAGCCTTACTAGCGTGGAAGAGACCCAGTACTTC. Complete variable domain (other parts from reference TRBV5-4 and TRBJ2-5): ETGVTQSPTHLIKTRGQQVTLRCSSQSGHNTVSWYQQALGQGPQFIFQYYREEENGRGNFPPRFSGLQFPNYSSELNVNALELDDSALYLCASSLTSVEETQYFGPGTRLLVL.

The chain has TRBV9 and TRBJ2-7; D call uncertain. Germline V gene lookup returns CDR1 SGDLS and CDR2 YYNGEE. The CDR3 spans 16 residues. V lost 0 bases, J lost 7 bases, and 20 bases lay in between. The CDR3 DNA follows: TGTGCCAGCAGCGTAGGGTCAGATACGCAGTTTTTTGAGCAGTACGTC. This sequence encodes CASSVGSDTQFFEQYV.

The chain is built from TRBV7-2 and TRBJ2-1; D is possibly TRBD1 or TRBD2 (6 bases each). The length of the CDR3 is 16 residues. V lost 5 bases, J lost 9 bases, and 23 bases lay in between. Germline values: CDR1 SGHTA, CDR2 FQGNSA. The CDR3 sequence is CASSLGGGSGHSEQFF. The CDR3 nucleotides are TGTGCCAGCAGCCTGGGGGGCGGAAGCGGTCATTCTGAGCAGTTCTTC. The full variable domain, with the rest looked up from reference TRBV7-2 and TRBJ2-1, is GAGVSQSPSNKVTEKGKDVELRCDPISGHTALYWYRQSLGQGLEFLIYFQGNSAPDKSGLPSDRFSAERTGGSVSTLTIQRTQQEDSAVYLCASSLGGGSGHSEQFFGPGTRLTVL.

The chain employs TRBV2 and TRBJ1-6, with D possibly being TRBD1 (6 bases). Looked up from germline, CDR1 is SNHLY and CDR2 is FYNNEI. V gave up 8 bases and J gave up 19 bases, with 24 bases separating them. The CDR3 has 13 residues. The CDR3 is CASGDGGTDTQHF. DNA for the CDR3: TGTGCCAGCGGCGACGGGGGCACAGATACCCAGCACTTT. Looking up the rest from reference TRBV2 and TRBJ1-6 gives the full variable domain: EPEVTQTPSHQVTQMGQEVILRCVPISNHLYFYWYRQILGQKVEFLVSFYNNEISEKSEIFDDQFSVERPDGSNFTLKIRSTKLEDSAMYFCASGDGGTDTQHFGNGTRLTVT.

This clonotype was observed at least ten times. The chain links TRBV18 to TRBJ2-2; 10 nucleotides match TRBD1. This CDR3 has 17 amino acids. The V gene end was trimmed by 2 bases and the J gene end by 4 bases; junction bases not matched to a gene: 7. CDR1 is KGHSH, CDR2 LQKENI, per germline. CDR3 nucleotide sequence: TGTGCCAGCTCACCATGGGACAGGGGAGGAGTCACCGGGGAGCTGTTTTTT. It yields the protein CASSPWDRGGVTGELFF.

Worth noting for this clonotype: One junction end does not reproduce the germline sequence, and a read error may be involved. V and J are TRBV11-3 and TRBJ2-1, with TRBD1 matching over 7 bases. Germline CDR1 reads SGHNT; CDR2 reads YENEEA. The CDR3 contains 15 residues. CDR3 bases: TGCGCCAGCAGCCAAGACGGGACAGCCTACAATGAGCAGTTCTTC. This encodes CASSQDGTAYNEQFF.

Only a few counts were recorded for this clonotype. The rearrangement joins TRBV19 to TRBJ1-2; D is unclear. The CDR3 is 13 residues long. Germline CDR1 LNHDA, CDR2 SQIVND (reference sequence). Trimming pared 0 bases from V and 8 bases from J, leaving 10 bases between. The DNA for the CDR3 is TGTGCCAGTAGTATAGAGACGCGCGGGGGCTACACCTTC. It yields the protein CASSIETRGGYTF.

This clonotype was observed a single time. The V call is TRBV24-1, the J call TRBJ2-7; D ambiguous. Trimming cost V 4 bases and J 3 bases, with 15 bases left between them. From germline, CDR1 is KGHDR and CDR2 SFDVKD. CDR3 length: 15 amino acids. CDR3 nucleotides: TGTGCCACCAGTGACAAAGAAACCCTACTCTACGAGCAGTACTTC. This encodes CATSDKETLLYEQYF.

Concerning this clonotype itself: The CDR3 carries no conserved terminal phenylalanine or tryptophan, so it likely arises from a read error. No DNA is shown, since the ends of the CDR3 on it are uncertain; the CDR3 is the one TCRdb lists. V and J are TRBV7-8 and TRBJ2-4. Inclusive of both ends, the CDR3 amounts to 12 amino acids. Germline V gives CDR1 SGHVS, CDR2 FQNEAQ. The CDR3 reads CASGGAGNPESL.

This CDR3 is CASSANQNSYNEFF. In DNA, the CDR3 is TGTGCCAGCAGCGCAAACCAGAACTCCTACAATGAGTTCTTC. This chain uses TRBV9 with TRBJ2-1, with D uncertain. The CDR3 extends over 14 amino acids. V was trimmed by 3 bases and J by 14 bases, leaving 21 bases between them. Per germline, CDR1 SGDLS and CDR2 YYNGEE.

This clonotype was observed a handful of times. This chain uses TRBV7-6 with TRBJ1-2, with D possibly TRBD1 on 5 matching bases. Trimming stripped 7 bases from V and 10 bases from J, with 28 bases between. CDR3 length: 16 amino acids. Germline lookup yields CDR1 SGHVS and CDR2 FNYEAQ. The CDR3 DNA sequence: TGTGCCAGCACCCTAGGGAGGGACCCCCCCGGAGCCAACTACACCTTC. Translated: CASTLGRDPPGANYTF.

With regard to this clonotype: Lacking the conserved final phenylalanine or tryptophan, this CDR3 likely reflects a read error. It is unclear where the CDR3 begins or ends on the DNA, so no DNA is shown, and the CDR3 is as TCRdb lists it. The genes are TRBV7-9 and TRBJ2-3; TRBD2, as called in the table, went unchecked against the DNA. The CDR3 has 13 residues if both end residues are counted. Germline loops: CDR1 SEHNR, CDR2 FQNEAQ (reference sequence). CDR3: CASSFSREGPTLI.

The chain has TRBV2 and TRBJ2-1; 10 positions agree with TRBD2. The CDR3 sequence is 14 residues long. V dropped 6 bases and J dropped 11; count of bases not matched to a gene: 10. The germline V gene encodes CDR1 SNHLY and CDR2 FYNNEI. CDR3 sequence: CASSLAGGPAKQFF. The CDR3 region has the DNA TGTGCCAGCAGCTTAGCGGGAGGTCCCGCTAAGCAGTTCTTC.

This clonotype has only one observation. V gene TRBV7-8 combines with J gene TRBJ2-3; tentatively, D is TRBD2 (7 bases). Germline V gene data show CDR1 as SGHVS and CDR2 as FQNEAQ. CDR3 length: 14 residues. The V gene lost 7 bases and the J gene lost 13 bases, with 24 bases spanning the gap. The CDR3 DNA sequence: TGTGCCAGCACCTCTGGGGGGGGCCCGGTGTCGAAGTATTTT. It translates to CASTSGGGPVSKYF.

A note on this clonotype: Since the CDR3 does not end with the conserved phenylalanine or tryptophan, this likely comes from a read error. The DNA is omitted, as the CDR3 cannot be located on it reliably, and the CDR3 follows TCRdb's listing. V usage is TRBV7-3 and J usage is TRBJ2-4. Both ends counted, the CDR3 spans 12 residues. Germline values: CDR1 SGHTA, CDR2 FQGTGA. CDR3 residues: CASAGAANTVDH.

The chain carries TRBV5-1 and TRBJ1-6, with D tentatively TRBD1 (5 bases). The CDR3 consists of 16 residues. V was cut by 0 bases and J by 6 bases, with 13 bases left in between. Germline V lookup: CDR1 SGHRS, CDR2 YFSETQ. CDR3 loop: CASSLGDSSSNSPLHF. For the CDR3, the DNA is TGCGCCAGCAGCTTGGGGGACTCGAGCTCTAATTCACCCCTCCACTTT.

The table lists this clonotype with many counts. The genes are TRBV27 and TRBJ1-2, with a weak D call TRBD1 (5 bases). This CDR3 contains 13 residues. Trimming removed 5 bases at V and 6 bases at J, with 13 bases between. Looked up from germline, CDR1 is MNHEY and CDR2 is SMNVEV (reference sequence). CDR3 bases: TGTGCCAGCAGTCCCCGGGGGTCCGATGGCTACACCTTC. This translates into CASSPRGSDGYTF.

The rearrangement uses TRBV7-2 and TRBJ1-1; a possible D gene is TRBD1 (6 bases). The CDR3 runs 15 residues. Trimming took 4 bases from V and 14 from J, leaving 26 bases between them. The germline V gene encodes CDR1 SGHTA and CDR2 FQGNSA. The chain's CDR3 is CASSWEQGSNYDDFF. CDR3 nucleotide sequence: TGTGCCAGCAGCTGGGAACAGGGCTCAAACTATGACGACTTCTTT.

Concerning this clonotype: One end of the junction fails to match germline, which may point to a read error. The V call is TRBV7-8, the J call TRBJ1-3; D ambiguous. The CDR3 is 18 residues long. CDR1 and CDR2 from the germline V gene are SGHVS and FQNEAQ. The CDR3 here is CASSLRGDILTSENTIYF. The DNA for the CDR3 is TGTGCCAGCAGCTTGCGGGGAGACATTCTTACCTCTGAAAACACCATATATTTT.

Note on this clonotype: The junction shows a germline mismatch at one end, possibly a read error. The V call is TRBV15, the J call TRBJ2-3; TRBD2 matches at 7 bases. This CDR3 has 14 amino acids. From germline, CDR1 is LNHNV and CDR2 YYDKDF (reference sequence). Here the CDR3 reads CATSLPGGAYAQYF. The CDR3 nucleotides read TGTGCCACCAGCTTACCGGGAGGTGCCTATGCGCAGTATTTC. The full variable domain, with the rest looked up from reference TRBV15 and TRBJ2-3, is DAMVIQNPRYQVTQFGKPVTLSCSQTLNHNVMYWYQQKSSQAPKLLFHYYDKDFNNEADTPDNFQSRRPNTSFCFLDIRSPGLGDTAMYLCATSLPGGAYAQYFGPGTRLTVL.

The rearrangement uses TRBV19 and TRBJ2-7, with TRBD1 identical over 8 bases. Germline V gene sequence: CDR1 LNHDA, CDR2 SQIVND (reference sequence). This CDR3 spans 16 amino acids. The CDR3 sequence: CASSIPGQANQAEQYV. CDR3 coding DNA: TGTGCCAGCAGTATACCGGGACAGGCGAACCAGGCCGAGCAGTACGTC.

A word on this clonotype: Relative to the germline gene, one junction end is altered; a read error may explain this. The chain combines TRBV24-1 with TRBJ2-1; 7 bases fit TRBD2. The germline V gene has CDR1 KGHDR and CDR2 SFDVKD. This CDR3 region has 15 residues. CDR3 sequence: CATSVFAGDTGEQFF. CDR3 nucleotide sequence: TGTGCCACCAGTGTATTTGCGGGAGACACCGGGGAGCAGTTTTTT.